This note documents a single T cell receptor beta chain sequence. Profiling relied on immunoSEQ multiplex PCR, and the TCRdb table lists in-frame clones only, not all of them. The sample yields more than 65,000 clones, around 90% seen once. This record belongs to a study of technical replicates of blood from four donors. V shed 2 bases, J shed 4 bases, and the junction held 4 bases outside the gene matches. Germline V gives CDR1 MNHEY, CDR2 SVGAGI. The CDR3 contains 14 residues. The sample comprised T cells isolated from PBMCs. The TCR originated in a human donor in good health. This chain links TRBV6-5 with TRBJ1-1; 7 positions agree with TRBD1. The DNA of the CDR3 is TGTGCCAGCAGTTACCAGGGGGTTATCACTGAAGCTTTCTTT. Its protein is CASSYQGVITEAFF.